This T cell receptor beta chain was identified in a study of T cells after yellow fever vaccination. Study-wide context: In the case of low-cell-number fractions, SMART-Seq v4 Ultra Low Input was used for preparation.

TCRdb called the 5' RACE reads again in MiXCR, with one record for every CDR3 protein. The sample holds approximately 550,000 distinct CDR3 sequences, roughly 19% seen once. Regarding the study as a whole: The secondary response peaked faster, at day 5 versus 15, but was weaker.

V shed 5 bases, J shed 4 bases, and the junction held 5 bases outside the gene matches. Germline V CDR1 and CDR2: MNHNS, SASEGT. The CDR3 extends over 14 amino acids. This clonotype was counted a few times. Its antigen is still unknown. This clonotype originated in a man aged 25 to 45 who received the YFV17D yellow fever vaccine. The chain has TRBV6-1 and TRBJ1-1, with TRBD1 matching 9 bases. Sequencing used PBMCs, obtained 15 days after the yellow fever booster vaccination. The CDR3 DNA is TGTGCCAGCAGTAAAGGACAGGGGATCACTGAAGCTTTCTTT. This encodes CASSKGQGITEAFF.